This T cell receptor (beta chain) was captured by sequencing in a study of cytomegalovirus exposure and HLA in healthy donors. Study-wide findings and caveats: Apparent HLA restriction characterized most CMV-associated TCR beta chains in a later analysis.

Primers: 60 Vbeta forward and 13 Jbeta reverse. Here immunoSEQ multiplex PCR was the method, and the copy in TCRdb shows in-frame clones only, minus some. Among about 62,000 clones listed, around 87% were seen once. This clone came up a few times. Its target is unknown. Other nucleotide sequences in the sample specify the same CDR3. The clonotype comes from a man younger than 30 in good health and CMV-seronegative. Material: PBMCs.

CDR3 DNA sequence: TGTGCCAGCTCTCCAGGCAGGGAGAACACTGAAGCTTTCTTT. Encoded protein: CASSPGRENTEAFF. The chain combines TRBV18 with TRBJ1-1; tentative D call: TRBD1 (5 bases). The CDR3 is 14 residues long. The V end was cut by 6 bases, the J end by 1 base, with 12 bases between. In germline, CDR1 is KGHSH, CDR2 LQKENI.